This T cell receptor (beta chain) was observed in a study of T cell responses to AZD1222 COVID-19 vaccine. Study context: Second-dose recipients at about 4 or about 12 weeks were treated as one pooled group. Whole-study results and caveats: Females outnumbered males among donors, who were mostly white British; clonal diversity was possibly underestimated. Sampling that yielded the repertoires occurred only after the peak T cell response. Reportedly, nearly half the spike-specific TCRs target unmutated variant regions.

This CDR3 spans 13 amino acids. V trimming: 4 bases; J trimming: 7 bases; junction bases outside the gene matches: 5. The germline V gene encodes CDR1 MNHEY and CDR2 SVGAGI. Some clones are missing from TCRdb's copy, which holds only in-frame ones; the method was immunoSEQ multiplex PCR. Among about 130,000 clones listed, just over 85% were seen once. As concerns this clone: No antigen is known for it.

This chain uses TRBV6-5 with TRBJ1-2; 8 bases match TRBD1. The source of this sequence is an adult in good health. The input for sequencing was peripheral blood, taken on day 0 of AZD1222 vaccination. The CDR3 sequence is CASSSGQGGGYTF. For the CDR3, the DNA is TGTGCCAGCAGTTCCGGACAGGGCGGTGGCTACACCTTC.